Sequencing of this TCR beta chain was carried out in a study of blood T cell repertoires in COVID-19. Study as a whole: Samples came from the United States, Italy and Spain, spanning acute and convalescent COVID-19. Nucleic acid was either cDNA or gDNA, and it came from T cells, B-cell-depleted T cells, or PBMCs.

The assay was immunoSEQ multiplex PCR, and TCRdb's table has in-frame clones only and misses some. The sample lists 150,000 or so clones, roughly four fifths occurring once. This CDR3 comprises 14 residues. Germline V CDR1 and CDR2: SGHAT, FQDESV (reference sequence). With 1 base removed from V and 5 bases from J, the gap between germline ends came to 9 bases. V usage is TRBV11-1 and J usage is TRBJ2-1; the D gene is possibly TRBD2 (5 bases). Sequenced input: peripheral blood. The receptor comes from a woman aged 80 or over with acute or convalescent COVID-19. The CDR3 sequence: CASSLGLADNEQFF. Written as DNA, the CDR3 is TGTGCCAGCAGCTTAGGGCTAGCAGACAATGAGCAGTTCTTC.